These 10 T cell receptor beta chains came from one sample sequenced in a study of OX40 agonist ivuxolimab in advanced cancers. TCRdb's copy holds only in-frame clones and misses some; the assay was immunoSEQ multiplex PCR. Here the sample spans tens of thousands of clones, 89% being singletons. The specimen was CD4+ or CD8+ T cells sorted from blood, collected in a trial of the OX40 agonist ivuxolimab. The receptors were gathered from an adult with an advanced solid tumor such as melanoma, head and neck, liver or kidney cancer.

This chain uses TRBV11-2 with TRBJ2-3; 13 nucleotides align to TRBD2. V shed 5 bases, J shed 2 bases, and the junction held 10 bases outside the gene matches. CDR1 and CDR2 from the germline V gene are SGHAT and FQNNGV. This CDR3 comprises 18 residues. CDR3 residues: CASSPIPTSGRSTDTQYF. In nucleotides, the CDR3 is TGTGCCAGCAGCCCCATCCCGACTAGCGGGAGGTCCACAGATACGCAGTATTTT.

This clone was seen a single time. Sequence at one end of the junction differs from germline and may be a read error. The genes are TRBV19 and TRBJ2-3; D gene uncertain. Germline V gene sequence: CDR1 LNHDA, CDR2 SQIVND (reference sequence). The CDR3 sequence is 11 residues long. The CDR3 protein is CASSVADKMDF. The CDR3 DNA sequence: TGTGCCAGTTCGGTGGCGGATAAGATGGATTTT.

This chain connects TRBV6-5 to TRBJ1-6, with D unclear. V was cut by 0 bases and J by 10 bases, with 13 bases left in between. Per germline, CDR1 MNHEY and CDR2 SVGAGI. This CDR3 is built from 15 residues. CDR3 nucleotides: TGTGCCAGCAGTTACTCGGGGTGGCTTGGGTCACCCCTCCACTTT. Amino acids: CASSYSGWLGSPLHF.

The sample holds one count of this clone. As DNA, the CDR3 is TGTGCCAGCAGCTTAGTGTTAACGGGAGGAGAGACCCAGTACTTC. This sequence encodes CASSLVLTGGETQYF. The chain combines TRBV7-8 with TRBJ2-5, with TRBD2 matching 7 bases. V lost 1 base, J lost 4 bases, and 6 bases stayed unmatched. CDR3 length equals 15 residues. Germline V gives CDR1 SGHVS, CDR2 FQNEAQ.

J is TRBJ2-7 and V is TRBV9; 7 positions agree with TRBD2. The J segment lost 2 bases and the V segment lost 2 bases, leaving 4 bases of the junction unmatched. Germline lookup yields CDR1 SGDLS and CDR2 YYNGEE. The length of the CDR3 is 14 residues. The CDR3 bases are TGTGCCAGCAGCGTCCTAGCGGTACCCTACGAGCAGTACTTC. This encodes CASSVLAVPYEQYF. The variable domain in full, with the rest retrieved from reference TRBV9 and TRBJ2-7, is DSGVTQTPKHLITATGQRVTLRCSPRSGDLSVYWYQQSLDQGLQFLIQYYNGEERAKGNILERFSAQQFPDLHSELNLSSLELGDSALYFCASSVLAVPYEQYFGPGTRLTVT.

The V call is TRBV19, the J call TRBJ1-2; D possibly corresponds to TRBD1 (6 bases). V was cut by 7 bases and J by 7 bases, with 13 bases left in between. Germline assignment: CDR1 LNHDA and CDR2 SQIVND (reference sequence). CDR3 length: 12 residues. The DNA of the CDR3 is TGTGCCAGTAACCCACAGGGCGCTGGCTACACCTTC. Amino acid sequence: CASNPQGAGYTF.

This clone was picked up a small number of times. The rearrangement joins TRBV6-5 to TRBJ1-3, with unresolved D. This CDR3 has 11 residues. Germline V lookup: CDR1 MNHEY, CDR2 SVGAGI. The germline V and J ends were trimmed by 7 bases and 4 bases, with 5 bases remaining between them. CDR3 region: CASIRGNTIYF. CDR3 nucleotides: TGTGCCAGCATACGGGGAAACACCATATATTTT.

This clone turned up a few times. The V gene is TRBV9, the J gene TRBJ1-1; 9 bases match TRBD1. Germline CDR1 SGDLS, CDR2 YYNGEE. V shed 2 bases and J 1 base; nucleotides not matched to a gene: 3. There are 15 residues in the CDR3. As DNA, the CDR3 is TGTGCCAGCAGCGTCGGGACAGGGTGGAACACTGAAGCTTTCTTT. Translation: CASSVGTGWNTEAFF.

The chain combines TRBV9 with TRBJ2-2; 10 bases are a match to TRBD1. Germline V gives CDR1 SGDLS, CDR2 YYNGEE. The ends lost 3 bases at V and 7 bases at J; junction bases unmatched: 12. The CDR3 is 17 amino acids. The CDR3 DNA reads TGTGCCAGCAGCGGAACCGGGACAGGGGCCCCGGGCGGGGAGCTGTTTTTT. Protein sequence: CASSGTGTGAPGGELFF.

This clone was observed once. The rearrangement uses TRBV11-2 and TRBJ1-2, with a weak D call TRBD1 (6 bases). Looked up from germline, CDR1 is SGHAT and CDR2 is FQNNGV. The ends were cut back, 0 bases at V and 4 bases at J, with 12 bases in the middle. The CDR3 spans 15 residues. CDR3 in amino acids: CASSLDRGGVYGYTF. CDR3 DNA sequence: TGTGCCAGCAGCTTAGATCGGGGGGGCGTCTATGGCTACACCTTC. The entire variable domain, with the rest obtained from reference TRBV11-2 and TRBJ1-2, is as follows: EAGVAQSPRYKIIEKRQSVAFWCNPISGHATLYWYQQILGQGPKLLIQFQNNGVVDDSQLPKDRFSAERLKGVDSTLKIQPAKLEDSAVYLCASSLDRGGVYGYTFGSGTRLTVV.